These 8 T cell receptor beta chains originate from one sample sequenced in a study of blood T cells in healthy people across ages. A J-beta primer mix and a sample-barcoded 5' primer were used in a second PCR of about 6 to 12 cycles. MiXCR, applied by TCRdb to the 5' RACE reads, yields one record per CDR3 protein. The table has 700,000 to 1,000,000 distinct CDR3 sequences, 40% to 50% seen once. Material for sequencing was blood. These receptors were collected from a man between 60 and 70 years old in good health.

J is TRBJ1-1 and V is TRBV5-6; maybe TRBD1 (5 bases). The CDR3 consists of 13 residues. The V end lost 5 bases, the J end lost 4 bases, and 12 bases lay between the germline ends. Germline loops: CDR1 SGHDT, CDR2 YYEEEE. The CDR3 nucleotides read TGTGCCAGCAGTCGCCGACAGCTCACTGAAGCTTTCTTT. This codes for CASSRRQLTEAFF.

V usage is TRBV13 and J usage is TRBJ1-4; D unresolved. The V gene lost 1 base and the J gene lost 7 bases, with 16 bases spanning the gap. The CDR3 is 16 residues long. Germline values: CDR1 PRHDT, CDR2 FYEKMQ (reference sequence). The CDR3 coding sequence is TGTGCCAGCAGCTTAGTTAAAGGGCCCCGCAGTGAAAAACTGTTTTTT. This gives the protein CASSLVKGPRSEKLFF.

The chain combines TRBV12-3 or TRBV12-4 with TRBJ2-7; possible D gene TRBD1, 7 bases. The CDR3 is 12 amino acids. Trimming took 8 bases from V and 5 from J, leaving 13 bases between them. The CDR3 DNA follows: TGTGCCAGCGGGCAGGGGGGCAACGAGCAGTACTTC. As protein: CASGQGGNEQYF.

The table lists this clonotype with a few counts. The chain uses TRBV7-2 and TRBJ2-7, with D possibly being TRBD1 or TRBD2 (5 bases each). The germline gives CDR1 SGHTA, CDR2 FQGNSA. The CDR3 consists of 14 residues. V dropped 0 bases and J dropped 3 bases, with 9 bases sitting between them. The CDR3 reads CASSLAGTLYEQYF. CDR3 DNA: TGTGCCAGCAGCTTAGCGGGGACCCTCTACGAGCAGTACTTC.

The CDR3 DNA reads as TGCGCCAGCAGCCCCCCGGGACAGGGTCCACACACTGAAGCTTTCTTT. Translated: CASSPPGQGPHTEAFF. V is TRBV5-1 and J is TRBJ1-1, with TRBD1 matching 9 bases. Germline values: CDR1 SGHRS, CDR2 YFSETQ. There are 16 residues in the CDR3. V gave up 4 bases and J gave up 3 bases; unmatched junction bases: 10.

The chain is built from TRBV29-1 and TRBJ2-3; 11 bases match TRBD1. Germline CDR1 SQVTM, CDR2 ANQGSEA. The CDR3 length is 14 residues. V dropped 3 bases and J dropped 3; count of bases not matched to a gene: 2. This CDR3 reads CSVEGQGVTDTQYF. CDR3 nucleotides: TGCAGCGTTGAGGGACAGGGGGTAACAGATACGCAGTATTTT.

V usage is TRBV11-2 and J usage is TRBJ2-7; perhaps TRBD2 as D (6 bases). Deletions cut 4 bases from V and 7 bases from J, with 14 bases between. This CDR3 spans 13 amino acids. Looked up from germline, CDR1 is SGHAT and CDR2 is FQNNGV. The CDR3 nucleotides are TGTGCCAGCAGCTGGGGGGATCTACGTGAGCAGTACTTC. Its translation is CASSWGDLREQYF.

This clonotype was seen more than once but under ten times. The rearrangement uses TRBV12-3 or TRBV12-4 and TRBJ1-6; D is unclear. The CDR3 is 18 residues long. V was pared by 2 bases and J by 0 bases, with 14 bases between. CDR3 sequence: CASSLSGRSSSYNSPLHF. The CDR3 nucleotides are TGTGCCAGCAGTTTATCTGGCAGGTCGAGCTCCTATAATTCACCCCTCCACTTT.